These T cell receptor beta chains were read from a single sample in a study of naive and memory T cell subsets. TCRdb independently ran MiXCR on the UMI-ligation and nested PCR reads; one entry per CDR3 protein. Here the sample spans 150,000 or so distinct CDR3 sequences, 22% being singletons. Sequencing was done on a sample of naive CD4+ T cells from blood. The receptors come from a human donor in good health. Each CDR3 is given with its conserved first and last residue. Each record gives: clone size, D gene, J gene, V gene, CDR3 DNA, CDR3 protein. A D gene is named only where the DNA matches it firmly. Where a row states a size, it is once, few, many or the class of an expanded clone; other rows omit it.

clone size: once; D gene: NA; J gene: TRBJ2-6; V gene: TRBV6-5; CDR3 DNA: TGTGCCAGCAGTTATTCAAGGACCTCCTCTGGGGCCAACGTCCTGACTTTC; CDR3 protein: CASSYSRTSSGANVLTF
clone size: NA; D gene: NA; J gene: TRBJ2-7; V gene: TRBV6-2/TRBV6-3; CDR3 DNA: TGTGCCAGCATAAGGGGCACTAGGTATGCCGAGCAGTACTTC; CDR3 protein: CASIRGTRYAEQYF
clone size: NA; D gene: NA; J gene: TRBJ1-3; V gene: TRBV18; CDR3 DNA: TGTGCCAGCTCACCACGGCAGGGGAATTCTGGAAACACCATATATTTT; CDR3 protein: CASSPRQGNSGNTIYF
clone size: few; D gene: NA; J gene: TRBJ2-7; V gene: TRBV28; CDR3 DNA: TGTGCCAGCAGTTTGAACAGGGACTCCTACGAGCAGTACTTC; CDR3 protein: CASSLNRDSYEQYF
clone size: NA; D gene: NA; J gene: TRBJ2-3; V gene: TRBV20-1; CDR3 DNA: TGCAGTGCTAGAGATCACCGCAGGGGCCCAGATACGCAGTATTTT; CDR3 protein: CSARDHRRGPDTQYF
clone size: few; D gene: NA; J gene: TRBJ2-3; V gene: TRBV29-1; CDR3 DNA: TGCAGCGTTGCCCAACAATTGGTCACAGATACGCAGTATTTT; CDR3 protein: CSVAQQLVTDTQYF
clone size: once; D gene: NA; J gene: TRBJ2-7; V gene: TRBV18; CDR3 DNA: TGTGCCAGCTCACCACCAGTAGGGACTCGTGACGAGCAGTACTTC; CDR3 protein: CASSPPVGTRDEQYF
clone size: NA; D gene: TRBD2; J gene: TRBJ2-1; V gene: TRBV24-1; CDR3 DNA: TGTGCCACCAGTGAAAGCGGGAGGGCAAGGAATGAGCAGTTCTTC; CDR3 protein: CATSESGRARNEQFF
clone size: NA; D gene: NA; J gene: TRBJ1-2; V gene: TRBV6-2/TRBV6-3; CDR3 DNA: TGTGCCAGCAGGGACACAGGAGCTAACTATGGCTACACCTTC; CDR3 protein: CASRDTGANYGYTF
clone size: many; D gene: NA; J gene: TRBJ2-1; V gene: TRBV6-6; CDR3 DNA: TGTGCCAGCAGTGACGTTGGACACAGCGGCAATGAGCAGTTCTTC; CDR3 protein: CASSDVGHSGNEQFF
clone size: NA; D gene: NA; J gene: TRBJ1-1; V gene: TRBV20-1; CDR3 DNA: TGCAGTGCGGGGAGGGGCACTGAAGCTTTCTTT; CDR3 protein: CSAGRGTEAFF
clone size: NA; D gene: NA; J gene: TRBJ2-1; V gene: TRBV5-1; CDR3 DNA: TGCGCCAGCAGCTTGGATTTGCAGCGTGAGCAGTTCTTC; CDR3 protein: CASSLDLQREQFF
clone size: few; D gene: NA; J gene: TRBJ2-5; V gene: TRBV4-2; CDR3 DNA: TGTGCCAGCAGCCGGTACAGGGCCCTCCAAGAGACCCAGTACTTC; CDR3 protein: CASSRYRALQETQYF
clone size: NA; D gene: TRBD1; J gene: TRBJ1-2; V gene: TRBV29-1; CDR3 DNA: TGCAGCGTTACCCCCACAGGGGTTAACGGCTACACCTTC; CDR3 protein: CSVTPTGVNGYTF
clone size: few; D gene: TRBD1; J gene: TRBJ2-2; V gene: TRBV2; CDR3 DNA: TGTGCCAGCAGCTTAGCCGGGACAGGGTTCGTTACCGGGGAGCTGTTTTTT; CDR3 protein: CASSLAGTGFVTGELFF
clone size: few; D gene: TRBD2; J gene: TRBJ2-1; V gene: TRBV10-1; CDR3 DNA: TGCGCCAGCAGTGAGTTTCCTAGCGGGAGGGCCGGCAATGAGCAGTTCTTC; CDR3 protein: CASSEFPSGRAGNEQFF
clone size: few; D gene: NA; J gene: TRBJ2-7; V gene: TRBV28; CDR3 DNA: TGTGCCAGCAGTTTAAGTTTACGGCTGTTCTACGAGCAGTACTTC; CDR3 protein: CASSLSLRLFYEQYF
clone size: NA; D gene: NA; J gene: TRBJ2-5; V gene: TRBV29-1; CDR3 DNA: TGCAGCGTTTTTCAGGGTCAGGAGACCCAGTACTTC; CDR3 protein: CSVFQGQETQYF
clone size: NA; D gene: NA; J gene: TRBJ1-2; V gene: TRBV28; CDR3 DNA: TGTGCCAGCAGTTTACTTGGGAGGGAGTTATTTGGCTACACCTTC; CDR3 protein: CASSLLGRELFGYTF
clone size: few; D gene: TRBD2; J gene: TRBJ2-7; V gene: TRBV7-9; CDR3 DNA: TGTGCCAGCAGCTTAGGAGGGCGGCGGGAGCCCTACGAGCAGTACTTC; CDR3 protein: CASSLGGRREPYEQYF
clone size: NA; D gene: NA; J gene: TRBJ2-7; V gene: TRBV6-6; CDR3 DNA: TGTGCCAGCAGGGAGGGCGTGCGGACCACCTACGAGCAGTACTTC; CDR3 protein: CASREGVRTTYEQYF
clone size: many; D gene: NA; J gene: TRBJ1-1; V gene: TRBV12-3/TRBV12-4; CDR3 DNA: TGTGCCAGCAGTCAGGGTTCAGGGAACACTGAAGCTTTCTTT; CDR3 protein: CASSQGSGNTEAFF
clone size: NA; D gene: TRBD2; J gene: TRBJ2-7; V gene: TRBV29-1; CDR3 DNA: TGCAGCGTTGCGGGACTAGCGGGAGGGCCAGGGTACGAGCAGTACTTC; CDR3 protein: CSVAGLAGGPGYEQYF
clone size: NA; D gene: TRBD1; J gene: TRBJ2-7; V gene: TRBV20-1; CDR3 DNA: TGCAGTTTTCTAACAGGGGCCAGTATCGACGAGCAGTACTTC; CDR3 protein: CSFLTGASIDEQYF
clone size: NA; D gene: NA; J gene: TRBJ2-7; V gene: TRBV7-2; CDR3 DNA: TGTGCCAGCAGCCCCCGACCGGCTGAGCCATACGAGCAGTACTTC; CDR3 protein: CASSPRPAEPYEQYF
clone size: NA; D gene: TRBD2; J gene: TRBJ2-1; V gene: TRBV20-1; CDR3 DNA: TGCAGTGTCACGCCAGGGGTCCCGGGAGGGCCCGATGAGCAGTTCTTC; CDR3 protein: CSVTPGVPGGPDEQFF
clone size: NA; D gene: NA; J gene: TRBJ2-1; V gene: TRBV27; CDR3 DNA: TGTGCCAGCAGACTCCCGGGGCGGAATGAGCAGTTCTTC; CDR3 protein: CASRLPGRNEQFF
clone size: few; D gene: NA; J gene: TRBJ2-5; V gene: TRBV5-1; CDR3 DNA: TGCGCCAGCAGCTTACTGAGGGCAAAGACCCAGTACTTC; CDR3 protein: CASSLLRAKTQYF